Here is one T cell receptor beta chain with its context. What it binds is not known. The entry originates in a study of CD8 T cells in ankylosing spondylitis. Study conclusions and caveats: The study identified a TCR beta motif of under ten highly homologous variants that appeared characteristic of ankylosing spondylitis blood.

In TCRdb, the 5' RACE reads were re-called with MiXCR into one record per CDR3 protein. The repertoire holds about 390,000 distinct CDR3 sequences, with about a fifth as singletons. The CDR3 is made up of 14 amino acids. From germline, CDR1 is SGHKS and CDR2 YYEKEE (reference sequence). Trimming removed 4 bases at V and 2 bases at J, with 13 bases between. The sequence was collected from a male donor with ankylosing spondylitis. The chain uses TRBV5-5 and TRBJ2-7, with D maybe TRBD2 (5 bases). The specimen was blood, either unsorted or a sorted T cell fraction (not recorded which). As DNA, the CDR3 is TGTGCCAGCAGCCTCAGCGGACTGGCCTACGAGCAGTACTTC. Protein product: CASSLSGLAYEQYF.